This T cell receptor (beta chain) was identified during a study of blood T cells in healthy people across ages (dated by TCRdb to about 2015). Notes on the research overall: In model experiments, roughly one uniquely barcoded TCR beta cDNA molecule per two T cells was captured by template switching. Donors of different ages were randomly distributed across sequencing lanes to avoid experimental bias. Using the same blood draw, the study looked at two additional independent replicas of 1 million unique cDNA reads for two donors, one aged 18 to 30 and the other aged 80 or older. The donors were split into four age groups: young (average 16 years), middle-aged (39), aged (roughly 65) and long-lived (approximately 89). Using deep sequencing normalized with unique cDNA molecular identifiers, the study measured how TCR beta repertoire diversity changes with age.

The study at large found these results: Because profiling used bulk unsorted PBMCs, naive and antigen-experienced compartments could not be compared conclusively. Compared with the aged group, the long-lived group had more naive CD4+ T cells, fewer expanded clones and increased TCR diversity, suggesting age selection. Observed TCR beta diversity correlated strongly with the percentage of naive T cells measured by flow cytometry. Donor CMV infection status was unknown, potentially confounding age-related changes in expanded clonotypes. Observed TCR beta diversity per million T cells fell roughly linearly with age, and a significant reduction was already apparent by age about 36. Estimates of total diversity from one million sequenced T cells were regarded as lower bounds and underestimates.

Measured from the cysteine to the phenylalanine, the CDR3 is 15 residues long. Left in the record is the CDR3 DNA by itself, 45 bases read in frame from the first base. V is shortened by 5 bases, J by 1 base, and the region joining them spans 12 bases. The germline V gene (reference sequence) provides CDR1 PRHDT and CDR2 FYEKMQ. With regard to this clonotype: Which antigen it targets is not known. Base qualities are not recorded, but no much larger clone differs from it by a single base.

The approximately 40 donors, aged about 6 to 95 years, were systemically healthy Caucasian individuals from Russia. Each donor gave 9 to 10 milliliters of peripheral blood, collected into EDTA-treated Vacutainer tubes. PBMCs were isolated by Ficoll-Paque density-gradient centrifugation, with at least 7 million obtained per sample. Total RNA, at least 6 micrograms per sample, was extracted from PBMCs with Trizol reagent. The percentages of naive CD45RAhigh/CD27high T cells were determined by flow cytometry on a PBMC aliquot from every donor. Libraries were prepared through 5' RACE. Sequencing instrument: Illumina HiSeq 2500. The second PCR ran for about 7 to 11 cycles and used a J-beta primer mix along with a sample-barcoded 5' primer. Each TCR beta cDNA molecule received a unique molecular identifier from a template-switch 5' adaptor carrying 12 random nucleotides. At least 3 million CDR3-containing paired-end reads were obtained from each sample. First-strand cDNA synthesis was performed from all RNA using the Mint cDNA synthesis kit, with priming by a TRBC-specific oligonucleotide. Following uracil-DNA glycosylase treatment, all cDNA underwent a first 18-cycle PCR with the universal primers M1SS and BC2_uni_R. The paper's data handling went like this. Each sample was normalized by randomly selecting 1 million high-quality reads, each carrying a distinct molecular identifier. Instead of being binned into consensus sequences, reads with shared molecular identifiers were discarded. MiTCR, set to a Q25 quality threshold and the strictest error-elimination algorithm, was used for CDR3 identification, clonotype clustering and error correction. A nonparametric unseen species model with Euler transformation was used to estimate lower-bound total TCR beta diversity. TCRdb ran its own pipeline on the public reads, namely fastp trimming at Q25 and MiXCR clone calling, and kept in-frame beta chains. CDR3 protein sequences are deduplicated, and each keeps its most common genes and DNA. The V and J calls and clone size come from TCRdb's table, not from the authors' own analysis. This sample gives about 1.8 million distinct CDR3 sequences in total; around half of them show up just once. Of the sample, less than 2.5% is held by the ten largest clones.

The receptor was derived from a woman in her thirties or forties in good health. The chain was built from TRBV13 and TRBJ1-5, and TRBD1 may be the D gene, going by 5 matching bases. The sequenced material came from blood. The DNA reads TGTGCCAGCAGCCAAGCGGGGCTAAGCAATCAGCCCCAGCATTTT. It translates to CASSQAGLSNQPQHF.